Following are 8 T cell receptor beta chains from one sample sequenced in a study of pediatric ulcerative colitis. Sequencing used immunoSEQ multiplex PCR; TCRdb keeps in-frame clones, though not all of them. The profile shows some 43,000 clones, over 70% of them singletons. The rectum was sampled with one to two pinch biopsies at colonoscopy. Sequencing was carried out using gut tissue. Receptor source: a girl aged 5-17 years with moderate ulcerative colitis.

The chain couples TRBV11-3 to TRBJ2-1, with D possibly TRBD2 on 6 matching bases. Between the trimmed V and J ends, which lost 2 bases and 6 bases, there was a span of 14 bases. Germline lookup yields CDR1 SGHNT and CDR2 YENEEA. The CDR3 extends over 15 amino acids. CDR3 coding DNA: TGTGCCAGCAGCTTAAGAGGGGACTTCTTCAATGAGCAGTTCTTC. Translating gives CASSLRGDFFNEQFF.

CDR3 DNA: TGTGCCAGCAGCTACCAATTCGGCCAGGGGGCTAACGAGCAGTACTTC. Its protein product is CASSYQFGQGANEQYF. This chain joins TRBV7-9 and TRBJ2-7; 8 nucleotides line up with TRBD1. CDR1 is SEHNR, CDR2 FQNEAQ, per germline (reference sequence). This CDR3 region has 16 residues. J lost 5 bases, V lost 4 bases, and 13 bases had no gene match.

Remarks on this clone: Within the sample, other DNA sequences also encode this same CDR3. The chain uses TRBV25-1 and TRBJ2-1, with TRBD1 matching 7 bases. This CDR3 is 12 amino acids long. CDR1 is MGHDK, CDR2 SYGVNS, per germline. V lost 4 bases to trimming and J lost 8 bases; unmatched junction nucleotides: 2. DNA of the CDR3: TGTGCCAGCAGTGTACAGGGGTATGAGCAGTTCTTC. Translating it yields CASSVQGYEQFF.

This rearrangement joins TRBV6-1 to TRBJ2-7; 7 positions match TRBD1. The CDR3 has 12 residues. Germline V gene data show CDR1 as MNHNS and CDR2 as SASEGT. V shed 7 bases and J 13 bases; nucleotides not matched to a gene: 13. The CDR3 DNA reads as TGTGCCAGCACCTCCGCCCGGGACAGATTTTACTTC. Residues: CASTSARDRFYF.

The J gene is TRBJ1-4, the V gene TRBV15; D is unresolved. This CDR3 is 17 amino acids long. V lost 5 bases and J 0 bases, leaving 16 bases between the germline ends. Looked up from germline, CDR1 is LNHNV and CDR2 is YYDKDF (reference sequence). CDR3 coding DNA: TGTGCCACCAGCCCTTGGCGGCCAATTGCAACTAATGAAAAACTGTTTTTT. It specifies CATSPWRPIATNEKLFF.

There are a few counts of this clone. This chain links TRBV28 with TRBJ1-5, with 8 positions matching TRBD1. This CDR3 is built from 15 residues. Trimming removed 3 bases from V and 6 bases from J; junction bases left unmatched: 7. CDR1 is MDHEN and CDR2 is SYDVKM in the germline V gene. The CDR3 protein is CASSFRGREGQPQHF. CDR3 in DNA: TGTGCCAGCAGTTTCAGGGGGCGCGAAGGTCAGCCCCAGCATTTT. The full variable domain, with the rest looked up from reference TRBV28 and TRBJ1-5, is DVKVTQSSRYLVKRTGEKVFLECVQDMDHENMFWYRQDPGLGLRLIYFSYDVKMKEKGDIPEGYSVSREKKERFSLILESASTNQTSMYLCASSFRGREGQPQHFGDGTRLSIL.

The chain employs TRBV29-1 and TRBJ1-2; unclear D gene. Germline V gives CDR1 SQVTM, CDR2 ANQGSEA. The CDR3 runs 13 residues. V was clipped by 7 bases and J by 4 bases, with 16 bases between them. The CDR3 here is CSAPDGLTYGYTF. The CDR3 DNA reads as TGCAGCGCACCGGACGGTCTAACCTATGGCTACACCTTC.

The V call is TRBV7-2, the J call TRBJ2-1; the match to TRBD2 covers 7 bases. This CDR3 has 15 amino acids. V dropped 3 bases and J dropped 2; count of bases not matched to a gene: 4. In germline, CDR1 is SGHTA, CDR2 FQGNSA. The CDR3 DNA is TGTGCCAGCAGCTTTGGCCTAGCGGCCTACAATGAGCAGTTCTTC. It is translated as CASSFGLAAYNEQFF. Looking up the rest from reference TRBV7-2 and TRBJ2-1 gives the full variable domain: GAGVSQSPSNKVTEKGKDVELRCDPISGHTALYWYRQSLGQGLEFLIYFQGNSAPDKSGLPSDRFSAERTGGSVSTLTIQRTQQEDSAVYLCASSFGLAAYNEQFFGPGTRLTVL.